The clone carrying this T cell receptor (beta chain) was observed a few times. The data were obtained in a study of blood T cells in healthy people across ages. Sample-barcoded 5' priming and a J-beta primer mix drove a second PCR of about 6 to 12 cycles. TCRdb re-called the 5' RACE reads through MiXCR, storing one row per CDR3 protein. Here the sample spans under 700,000 distinct CDR3 sequences, more than 20% being singletons. The CDR3 has 15 amino acids. The germline V and J ends were trimmed by 5 bases and 1 base, with 9 bases remaining between them. Per the germline V gene, CDR1 is LNHNV and CDR2 is YYDKDF (reference sequence). Separately, the same data were catalogued under a study of T cells of mothers and their children. From that paper: Sequencing got over 8 million TCR beta CDR3 reads from each mother and approximately 3 million from each child. Overlap in related mother-child pairs always slightly exceeded unrelated pairs, never significantly.

V and J are TRBV15 and TRBJ2-6; D unclear. Source material: blood. The origin of this receptor is a boy under 18 in good health. DNA for the CDR3: TGTGCCACCAGCTACTATCAGTCTGGGGCCAACGTCCTGACTTTC. It specifies CATSYYQSGANVLTF.